This TCR beta chain derives from a study of T cells expressing NK-cell markers. Broader study findings: Four of the donors also had these clonotypes leading their CD3+CD56-NKG2C+ fraction.

Remarks on this clonotype: Antigen specificity is unknown.

TCRdb re-called the 5' RACE reads; every CDR3 protein appears as one record, without DNA. Its listing shows 550,000 to 600,000 distinct CDR3 sequences. The CDR3 sequence is 13 residues long. Germline V CDR1 and CDR2: SQVTM, ANQGSEA. This chain uses TRBV29-1 with TRBJ2-1; the TRBD2 assignment by TCRdb is unverifiable without DNA. This sequence originates from a man between 18 and 35 years old in good health. What was sequenced was blood T cells: a sorted CD56 or NKG2C T cell subset, CD4+ or CD8+ T cells, or bulk PBMC T cells (not recorded which). CDR3 in amino acids: CSVGGLRESEQFF.